The 8 T cell receptor beta chains below were found in one sample sequenced in a study of human T cells and chemical hapten exposure. Researchers extracted total RNA from unfractionated whole blood. TCRdb fed the 5' RACE reads into MiXCR, producing one record per CDR3 protein. The sample yields roughly 110,000 distinct CDR3 sequences, more than 15% seen once. All receptors derive from a human donor in good health.

This clonotype turned up a few times. In DNA form, the CDR3 reads TGTGCCATCAGTGGGACAGGGAATGGCTACACCTTC. Amino acids: CAISGTGNGYTF. The chain uses TRBV10-3 and TRBJ1-2, with 8 nucleotides matching TRBD1. The germline gives CDR1 ENHRY, CDR2 SYGVKD. The length of the CDR3 is 12 residues. V shed 4 bases, J shed 6 bases, and the junction held 1 base outside the gene matches.

This clonotype was counted at least ten times. The chain combines TRBV5-1 with TRBJ2-3; D possibly corresponds to TRBD2 (6 bases). Trimming removed 5 bases from V and 5 bases from J, with 9 bases in between. CDR3 length equals 12 residues. Germline assignment: CDR1 SGHRS and CDR2 YFSETQ. For the CDR3, the DNA is TGCGCCAGCAGGCGGGAAGGAGATACGCAGTATTTT. Amino acid sequence: CASRREGDTQYF. Supplemented by reference TRBV5-1 and TRBJ2-3, the full variable domain reads KAGVTQTPRYLIKTRGQQVTLSCSPISGHRSVSWYQQTPGQGLQFLFEYFSETQRNKGNFPGRFSGRQFSNSRSEMNVSTLELGDSALYLCASRREGDTQYFGPGTRLTVL.

The CDR3 coding sequence is TGTGCCAGCAGCGGGACTAGCGGTAAAGATACGCAGTATTTT. Its protein product is CASSGTSGKDTQYF. The rearrangement links TRBV11-2 to TRBJ2-3, with 11 bases aligning to TRBD2. Germline CDR1 and CDR2: SGHAT and FQNNGV. V shed 5 bases, J shed 5 bases, and the junction held 3 bases outside the gene matches. CDR3 length: 14 residues.

This chain joins TRBV28 and TRBJ1-6, with D possibly matching TRBD1 (5 bases). This CDR3 is built from 13 residues. Trimming removed 6 bases at V and 11 bases at J, with 14 bases between. The germline CDR1 and CDR2 sequences are MDHEN and SYDVKM. DNA for the CDR3: TGTGCCAGCAGATACCGGGGGACCCCACCCCTCCACTTT. The encoded protein is CASRYRGTPPLHF.

The chain recombines TRBV18 with TRBJ2-7; 9 positions match TRBD1. The germline V gene encodes CDR1 KGHSH and CDR2 LQKENI. J gave up 5 bases and V 1 base, and 12 bases lay outside the gene matches. This CDR3 comprises 17 residues. The CDR3 nucleotides are TGTGCCAGCTCACCACAGACAGGGGGAGTTCGGTTAGACGAGCAGTACTTC. The encoded protein is CASSPQTGGVRLDEQYF.

V and J are TRBV24-1 and TRBJ2-1; D possibly corresponds to TRBD2 (6 bases). This CDR3 has 13 amino acids. The V end was cut by 6 bases, the J end by 3 bases, with 8 bases between. Germline V gene data show CDR1 as KGHDR and CDR2 as SFDVKD. The CDR3 reads CATSKGLYNEQFF. In DNA, the CDR3 is TGTGCCACCAGTAAGGGACTCTACAATGAGCAGTTCTTC.

The V call is TRBV6-2 or TRBV6-3, the J call TRBJ1-5; D is ambiguous. CDR3 size: 14 residues. Trimming stripped 6 bases from V and 7 bases from J, with 16 bases between. The germline V gene encodes CDR1 MNHEY and CDR2 SVGEGT. The CDR3 nucleotides read TGTGCCAGCAGACCCCCCCACCAAGGCCAGCCCCAGCATTTT. This gives the protein CASRPPHQGQPQHF.

The chain employs TRBV24-1 and TRBJ2-4, with 9 bases lining up with TRBD1. Per the germline V gene, CDR1 is KGHDR and CDR2 is SFDVKD. J gave up 5 bases and V 2 bases, and 9 bases lay outside the gene matches. The CDR3 is 17 amino acids. CDR3 nucleotide sequence: TGTGCCACCAGTGATTCTACAGGGGGCTTAGGAGAAAACATTCAGTACTTC. Its translation: CATSDSTGGLGENIQYF.